The source of this T cell receptor (beta chain) is a study of T cell responses to AZD1222 COVID-19 vaccine. Regarding this clone: Its specificity is not known.

Study-wide findings and caveats: Nearly half of unique spike-specific TCRs reportedly avoided B.1.351 and B.1.1.7 mutated regions. Mostly white British, mostly female donors; authors suggested clonal diversity may be underestimated. None of the repertoires were sampled until the peak T cell response had passed. Spike-specific TCR breadth and depth rose after two AZD1222 doses.

Measured with immunoSEQ multiplex PCR; TCRdb has only the in-frame clones, and not every one. This table has 150,000 to 200,000 clones, more than 85% appearing once. Germline-derived CDR1 and CDR2 are LGHDT and YNNKEL (reference sequence). The CDR3 is 15 residues long. V gave up 3 bases and J gave up 3 bases; unmatched junction bases: 5. The sequence derives from an adult who received the AZD1222 COVID-19 vaccine. The gene calls are TRBV3-1 (or the pseudogene TRBV3-2) and TRBJ2-3, with 8 bases fitting TRBD1. The starting material was peripheral blood, obtained 28 days after the second AZD1222 dose. The CDR3 loop is CASSQTGERTDTQYF. CDR3 nucleotide sequence: TGTGCCAGCAGCCAGACAGGGGAGAGGACAGATACGCAGTATTTT.